The 23 T cell receptor beta chains below were found in one sample sequenced in a study of graft-versus-host responses after intestinal transplantation. Clones were sequenced by immunoSEQ multiplex PCR, and TCRdb holds only the in-frame ones, with some missing. The sample shows roughly 23,000 clones, around 43% of them seen only once. Plates contained approximately 200,000 CFSE-labeled responder cells and approximately 200,000 irradiated, violet-dye-labeled stimulator cells. The material was alloreactive CD8+ T cells from a mixed lymphocyte reaction culture, obtained before transplantation. As for subset: CFSE-low proliferating T cells sorted from roughly six-day pre-transplant mixed lymphocyte reaction (GvH or HvG direction). Source of these receptors: a human patient who was an organ donor for intestinal transplantation.

This chain uses TRBV4-2 with TRBJ2-5, with D perhaps matching TRBD2 (5 bases). Deletions cut 2 bases from V and 2 bases from J, with 27 bases between. This CDR3 has 20 residues. Germline-derived CDR1 and CDR2 are LGHNA and YNFKEQ. The CDR3 bases are TGTGCCAGCAGCCAAAGTCTTGAAGTAGCGTCTGAGGTCGGTCAAGAGACCCAGTACTTC. This gives the protein CASSQSLEVASEVGQETQYF.

V gene TRBV29-1 combines with J gene TRBJ1-4; D call uncertain. The CDR3 sequence is 14 residues long. The germline gives CDR1 SQVTM, CDR2 ANQGSEA. The V end lost 2 bases, the J end lost 6 bases, and 13 bases lay between the germline ends. The CDR3 region is CSVEIRRVYEKLFF. As DNA, the CDR3 is TGCAGCGTTGAAATTAGGAGGGTGTATGAAAAACTGTTTTTT.

The rearrangement links TRBV6-6 to TRBJ1-2, with a weak D call TRBD1 (6 bases). The CDR3 covers 15 residues. Germline V gene data show CDR1 as MNHNY and CDR2 as SVGAGI (reference sequence). CDR3 sequence reads: CATRGRISSGYGYTF. The CDR3 bases are TGTGCAACCAGGGGCAGGATCTCGTCTGGGTATGGCTACACCTTC.

The rearrangement uses TRBV7-9 and TRBJ2-2; TRBD1 matches 7 bases. Unmatched junction bases numbered 12, after V lost 5 bases and J lost 9 bases. Germline CDR1 is SEHNR and CDR2 is FQNEAQ (reference sequence). The CDR3 totals 15 residues. CDR3 bases: TGTGCCAGCAGCCTAGGAACAGGGGTAGGGTGGGAGCTGTTTTTT. It translates to CASSLGTGVGWELFF.

The rearrangement links TRBV5-4 to TRBJ2-7; 12 positions match TRBD2. CDR1 is SGHNT and CDR2 is YYREEE in the germline V gene (reference sequence). With V trimmed by 4 bases and J by 6 bases, 17 bases remained unmatched. CDR3 length: 18 residues. CDR3 DNA: TGTGCCAGCAGCCAAATACCGGGACTAGCGGGTGGGAGAGGCGAGCAGTACTTC. This translates into CASSQIPGLAGGRGEQYF.

V gene TRBV5-1 combines with J gene TRBJ2-7; TRBD2 might be the D (6 bases). This CDR3 contains 16 residues. CDR1 is SGHRS, CDR2 YFSETQ, per germline. Trimming removed 0 bases from V and 0 bases from J, with 13 bases in between. The CDR3 DNA reads TGCGCCAGCAGCTTGGATCACCTAGCGAGCTCCTACGAGCAGTACTTC. Translation: CASSLDHLASSYEQYF. The full variable domain, completed using reference TRBV5-1 and TRBJ2-7, is KAGVTQTPRYLIKTRGQQVTLSCSPISGHRSVSWYQQTPGQGLQFLFEYFSETQRNKGNFPGRFSGRQFSNSRSEMNVSTLELGDSALYLCASSLDHLASSYEQYFGPGTRLTVT.

The chain couples TRBV12-2 to TRBJ2-1. TRBV12-2 is a known pseudogene. This CDR3 comprises 12 residues. The CDR3 sequence: CASSLGSYEQFF. The CDR3 DNA reads as TGTGCCAGCAGCTTAGGATCGTATGAGCAGTTCTTC.

The rearrangement links TRBV5-4 to TRBJ1-2; a possible D gene is TRBD1 (6 bases). V lost 0 bases to trimming and J lost 5 bases, with 14 bases between them. This CDR3 has 15 amino acids. Germline V gives CDR1 SGHNT, CDR2 YYREEE (reference sequence). CDR3 nucleotide sequence: TGTGCCAGCAGCTTGGCCTACAGGGTGGAATATGGCTACACCTTC. This gives the protein CASSLAYRVEYGYTF.

CDR3: CASSLYSGNTEAFF. Written as DNA, the CDR3 is TGTGCCAGCAGCTTATATTCTGGGAACACTGAAGCTTTCTTT. The chain joins TRBV5-4 to TRBJ1-1; D is undetermined. Germline V gives CDR1 SGHNT, CDR2 YYREEE (reference sequence). Trimming removed 2 bases from V and 1 base from J, with 9 bases in between. The CDR3 has 14 residues.

This clone was counted many times. J is TRBJ2-7 and V is TRBV6-5; D might be TRBD1 (6 bases). The V end was cut by 4 bases, the J end by 0 bases, with 7 bases between. Germline values: CDR1 MNHEY, CDR2 SVGAGI. The CDR3 is 13 amino acids. This CDR3 reads CASSWDNSYEQYF. In nucleotides, the CDR3 is TGTGCCAGCAGTTGGGACAACTCCTACGAGCAGTACTTC.

V usage is TRBV9 and J usage is TRBJ2-3; D perhaps matches TRBD1 (5 bases). The CDR3 covers 17 residues. From germline, CDR1 is SGDLS and CDR2 YYNGEE. Trimming removed 3 bases from V and 6 bases from J, with 23 bases in between. CDR3 sequence reads: CASSASVGFRGSDTQYF. CDR3 in DNA: TGTGCCAGCAGCGCGTCCGTGGGGTTTAGGGGCAGCGATACGCAGTATTTT.

This clone was seen once. The chain has TRBV9 and TRBJ1-4; D not certain. Germline values: CDR1 SGDLS, CDR2 YYNGEE. V was cut by 3 bases and J by 11 bases, with 14 bases left in between. The CDR3 is 13 residues long. CDR3 protein: CASSASRDRKLFF. DNA of the CDR3: TGTGCCAGCAGCGCCTCTAGGGATCGGAAACTGTTTTTT.

This chain uses TRBV6-5 with TRBJ2-7; D possibly corresponds to TRBD2 (6 bases). CDR1 is MNHEY and CDR2 is SVGAGI in the germline V gene. The CDR3 has 14 residues. Trimming cost V 8 bases and J 0 bases, with 14 bases left between them. The CDR3 loop is CASQSAGSSYEQYF. CDR3 bases: TGTGCCAGCCAAAGTGCCGGGAGCTCCTACGAGCAGTACTTC.

The genes are TRBV4-1 and TRBJ2-7; 7 bases are shared with TRBD1. Germline V gene lookup returns CDR1 MGHRA and CDR2 YSYEKL. There are 15 residues in the CDR3. Trimming took 3 bases from V and 5 from J; bases not matched to a gene: 10. CDR3 in amino acids: CASSQVISRGNEQYF. The CDR3 nucleotides are TGCGCCAGCAGCCAGGTTATAAGCAGGGGGAACGAGCAGTACTTC.

J is TRBJ2-7 and V is TRBV6-5; 9 positions agree with TRBD2. In germline, CDR1 is MNHEY, CDR2 SVGAGI. The J segment lost 4 bases and the V segment lost 4 bases, leaving 5 bases of the junction unmatched. The CDR3 length is 14 residues. This CDR3 reads CASSSSGRSYEQYF. CDR3 nucleotides: TGTGCCAGCAGTTCCAGCGGGAGGTCGTACGAGCAGTACTTC.

This clone was observed once. V and J are TRBV9 and TRBJ1-5, with D unclear. Germline CDR1 and CDR2: SGDLS and YYNGEE. CDR3 length: 14 amino acids. V gave up 0 bases and J gave up 2 bases, with 6 bases separating them. CDR3 nucleotide sequence: TGTGCCAGCAGCGTAGGGGCAGGCAATCAGCCCCAGCATTTT. Translation gives CASSVGAGNQPQHF.

The chain employs TRBV28 and TRBJ1-4, with D possibly TRBD1 on 5 matching bases. Trimming took off 7 bases at V and 8 bases at J, with 11 bases between the two ends. CDR3 length equals 12 residues. CDR1 and CDR2 from the germline V gene are MDHEN and SYDVKM. The CDR3 loop reads CASMDIGEKLFF. CDR3 in DNA: TGTGCCAGCATGGACATAGGGGAAAAACTGTTTTTT.

This clone is categorized as medium-sized. The J gene is TRBJ2-1, the V gene TRBV27; TRBD2 aligns across 8 bases. Germline CDR1 is MNHEY and CDR2 is SMNVEV (reference sequence). The CDR3 is 15 residues long. Unmatched junction bases numbered 3, after V lost 5 bases and J lost 0 bases. The DNA of the CDR3 is TGTGCCAGCAGTCCGGGGACTAGCTCCTACAATGAGCAGTTCTTC. As protein: CASSPGTSSYNEQFF.

The rearrangement links TRBV9 to TRBJ2-7; possibly TRBD1 or TRBD2 for D (5 bases each). This CDR3 has 14 residues. Germline lookup yields CDR1 SGDLS and CDR2 YYNGEE. The V and J ends lost 3 bases and 2 bases respectively, with 12 bases between them. The CDR3 DNA is TGTGCCAGCAGCGCCCGGGACGGAACCTACGAGCAGTACTTC. Amino acids: CASSARDGTYEQYF.

V gene TRBV9 combines with J gene TRBJ1-1; D remains ambiguous. CDR1 is SGDLS, CDR2 YYNGEE, per germline. This CDR3 is built from 13 residues. The V end lost 0 bases, the J end lost 3 bases, and 6 bases lay between the germline ends. The CDR3 nucleotides are TGTGCCAGCAGCGTAGACGGGGACACTGAAGCTTTCTTT. Its translation is CASSVDGDTEAFF. Variable domain in full (rest from reference TRBV9 and TRBJ1-1): DSGVTQTPKHLITATGQRVTLRCSPRSGDLSVYWYQQSLDQGLQFLIQYYNGEERAKGNILERFSAQQFPDLHSELNLSSLELGDSALYFCASSVDGDTEAFFGQGTRLTVV.

This clone was picked up one time. The chain combines TRBV7-9 with TRBJ2-1; D remains unclear. The length of the CDR3 is 15 residues. The germline V gene has CDR1 SEHNR and CDR2 FQNEAQ (reference sequence). V was cut by 4 bases and J by 3 bases, with 13 bases left in between. CDR3 bases: TGTGCCAGCAGCTCCCTGGTCGTTGTCTACAATGAGCAGTTCTTC. Translation gives CASSSLVVVYNEQFF.

The gene calls are TRBV4-3 and TRBJ2-7; D is undetermined. This CDR3 is 13 amino acids long. V was shortened by 1 base and J by 4 bases, with 8 bases between the two germline ends. CDR1 and CDR2 (germline): LGHNA, YSLEER. The CDR3 here is CASSQVGRYEQYF. The DNA of the CDR3 is TGCGCCAGCAGCCAAGTCGGACGGTACGAGCAGTACTTC.

The chain uses TRBV4-1 and TRBJ1-1; 7 nucleotides match TRBD1. J gave up 4 bases and V 1 base, and 6 bases lay outside the gene matches. Germline V lookup: CDR1 MGHRA, CDR2 YSYEKL. The CDR3 extends over 15 amino acids. CDR3 residues: CASSQGQGGGTEAFF. The CDR3 coding sequence is TGCGCCAGCAGCCAAGGCCAGGGGGGGGGCACTGAAGCTTTCTTT.